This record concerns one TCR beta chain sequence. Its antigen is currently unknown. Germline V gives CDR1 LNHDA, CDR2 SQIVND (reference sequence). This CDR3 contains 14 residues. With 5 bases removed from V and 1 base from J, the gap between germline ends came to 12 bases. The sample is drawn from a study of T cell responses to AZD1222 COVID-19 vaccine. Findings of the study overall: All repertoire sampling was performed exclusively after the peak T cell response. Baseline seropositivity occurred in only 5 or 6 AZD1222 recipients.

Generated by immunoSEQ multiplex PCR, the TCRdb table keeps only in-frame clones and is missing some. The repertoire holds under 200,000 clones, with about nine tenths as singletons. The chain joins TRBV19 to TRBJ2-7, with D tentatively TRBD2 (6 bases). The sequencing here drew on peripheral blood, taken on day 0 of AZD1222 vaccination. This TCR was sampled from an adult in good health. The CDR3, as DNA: TGTGCCAGTAGTTTTAACGGAGGGTCCTACGAGCAGTACTTC. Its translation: CASSFNGGSYEQYF.